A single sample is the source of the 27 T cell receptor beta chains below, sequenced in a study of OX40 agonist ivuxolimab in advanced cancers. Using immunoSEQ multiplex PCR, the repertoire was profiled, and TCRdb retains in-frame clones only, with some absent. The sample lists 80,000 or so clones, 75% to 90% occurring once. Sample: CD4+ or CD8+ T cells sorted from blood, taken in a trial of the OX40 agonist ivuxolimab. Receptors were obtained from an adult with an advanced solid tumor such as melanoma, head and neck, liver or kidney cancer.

Here the CDR3 reads CASSPLDGGYGYTF. The CDR3 bases are TGTGCCAGCAGTCCCCTGGACGGGGGTTATGGCTACACCTTC. The V gene is TRBV28, the J gene TRBJ1-2, with a possible D match to TRBD1 (5 bases). This CDR3 is 14 amino acids long. Trimming removed 5 bases at V and 5 bases at J, with 15 bases between. The germline V gene encodes CDR1 MDHEN and CDR2 SYDVKM.

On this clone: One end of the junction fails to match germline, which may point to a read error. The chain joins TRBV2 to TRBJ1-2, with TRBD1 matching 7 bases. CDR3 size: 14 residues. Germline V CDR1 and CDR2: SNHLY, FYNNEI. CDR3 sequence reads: CASREGTTGPGYTF. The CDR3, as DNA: TGTGCCAGCAGGGAAGGAACGACAGGGCCCGGCTACACCTTC.

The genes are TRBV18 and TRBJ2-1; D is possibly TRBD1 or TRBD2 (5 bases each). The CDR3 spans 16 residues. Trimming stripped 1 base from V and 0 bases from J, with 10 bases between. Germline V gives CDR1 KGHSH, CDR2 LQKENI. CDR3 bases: TGTGCCAGCTCACCACTGGGGGATAGCTCCTACAATGAGCAGTTCTTC. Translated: CASSPLGDSSYNEQFF.

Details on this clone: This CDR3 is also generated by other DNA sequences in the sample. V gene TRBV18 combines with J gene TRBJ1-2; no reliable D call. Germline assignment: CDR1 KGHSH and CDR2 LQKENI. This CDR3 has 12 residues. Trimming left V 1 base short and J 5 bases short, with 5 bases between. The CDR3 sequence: CASSPLGYGYTF. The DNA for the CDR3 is TGTGCCAGCTCACCACTGGGGTATGGCTACACCTTC.

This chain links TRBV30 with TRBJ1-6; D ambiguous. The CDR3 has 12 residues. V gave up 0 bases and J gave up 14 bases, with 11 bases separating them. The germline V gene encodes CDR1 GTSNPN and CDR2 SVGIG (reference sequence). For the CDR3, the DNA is TGTGCCTGGAGTGTACGGGGATTCACCCTCCACTTT. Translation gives CAWSVRGFTLHF. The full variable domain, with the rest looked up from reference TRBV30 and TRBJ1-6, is SQTIHQWPATLVQPVGSPLSLECTVEGTSNPNLYWYRQAAGRGLQLLFYSVGIGQISSEVPQNLSASRPQDRQFILSSKKLLLSDSGFYLCAWSVRGFTLHFGNGTRLTVT.

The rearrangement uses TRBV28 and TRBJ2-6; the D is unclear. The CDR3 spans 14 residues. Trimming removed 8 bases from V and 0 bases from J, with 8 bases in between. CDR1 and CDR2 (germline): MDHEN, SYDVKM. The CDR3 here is CASQTDSGANVLTF. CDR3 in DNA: TGTGCCAGCCAGACCGACTCTGGGGCCAACGTCCTGACTTTC.

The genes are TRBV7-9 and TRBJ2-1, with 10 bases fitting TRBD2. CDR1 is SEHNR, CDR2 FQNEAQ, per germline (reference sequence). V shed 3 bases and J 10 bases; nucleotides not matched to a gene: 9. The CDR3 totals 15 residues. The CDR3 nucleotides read TGTGCCAGCAGCTTTAATCTAGCGGGGGCCGGGGAGCAGTTCTTC. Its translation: CASSFNLAGAGEQFF.

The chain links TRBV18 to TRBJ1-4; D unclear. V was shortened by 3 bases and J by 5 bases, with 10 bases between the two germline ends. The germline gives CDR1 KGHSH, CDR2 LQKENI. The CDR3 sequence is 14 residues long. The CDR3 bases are TGTGCCAGCTCACCGGTATCCCAGAATGAAAAACTGTTTTTT. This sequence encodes CASSPVSQNEKLFF.

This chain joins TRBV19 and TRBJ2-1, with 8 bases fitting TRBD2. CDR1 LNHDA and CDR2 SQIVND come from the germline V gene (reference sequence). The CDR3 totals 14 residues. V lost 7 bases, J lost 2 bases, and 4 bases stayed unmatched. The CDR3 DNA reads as TGTGCCAGTACTCAGCGGGGGACCTACAATGAGCAGTTCTTC. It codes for CASTQRGTYNEQFF.

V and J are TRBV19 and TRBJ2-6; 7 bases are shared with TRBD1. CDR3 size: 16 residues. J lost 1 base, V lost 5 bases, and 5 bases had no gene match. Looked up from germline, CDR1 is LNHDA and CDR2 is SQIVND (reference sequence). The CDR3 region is CASSAHRGSGANVLTF. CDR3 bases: TGTGCCAGTAGTGCTCACAGGGGTTCTGGGGCCAACGTCCTGACTTTC.

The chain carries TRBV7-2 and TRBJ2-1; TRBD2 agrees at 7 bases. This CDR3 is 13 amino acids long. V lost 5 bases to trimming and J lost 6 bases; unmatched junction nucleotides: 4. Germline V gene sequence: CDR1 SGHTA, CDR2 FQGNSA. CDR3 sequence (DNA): TGTGCCAGCAGCCCCGGGGGGTCCAATGAGCAGTTCTTC. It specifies CASSPGGSNEQFF.

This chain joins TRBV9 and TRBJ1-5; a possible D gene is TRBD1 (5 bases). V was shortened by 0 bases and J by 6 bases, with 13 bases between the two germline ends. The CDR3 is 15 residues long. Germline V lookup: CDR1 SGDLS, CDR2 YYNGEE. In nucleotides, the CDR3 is TGTGCCAGCAGCGTAGCTGGGGGGGTCGGTCAGCCCCAGCATTTT. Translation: CASSVAGGVGQPQHF.

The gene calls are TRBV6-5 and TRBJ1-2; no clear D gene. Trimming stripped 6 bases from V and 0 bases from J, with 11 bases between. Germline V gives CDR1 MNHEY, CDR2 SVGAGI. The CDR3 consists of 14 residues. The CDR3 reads CASSLTGTNYGYTF. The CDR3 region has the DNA TGTGCCAGCAGCCTTACCGGGACTAACTATGGCTACACCTTC.

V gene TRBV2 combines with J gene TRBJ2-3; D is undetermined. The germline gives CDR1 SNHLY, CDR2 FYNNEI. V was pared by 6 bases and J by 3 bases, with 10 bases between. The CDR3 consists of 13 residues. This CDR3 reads CASSLGRTDTQYF. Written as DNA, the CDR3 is TGTGCCAGCAGCCTGGGCCGGACAGATACGCAGTATTTT.

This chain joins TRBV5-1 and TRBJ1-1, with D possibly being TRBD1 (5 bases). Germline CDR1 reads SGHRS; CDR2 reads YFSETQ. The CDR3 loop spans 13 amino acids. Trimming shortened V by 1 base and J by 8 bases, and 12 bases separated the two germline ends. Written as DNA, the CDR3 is TGCGCCAGCAGCTTGCCGAACGGGGGAGAAGCTTTCTTT. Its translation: CASSLPNGGEAFF.

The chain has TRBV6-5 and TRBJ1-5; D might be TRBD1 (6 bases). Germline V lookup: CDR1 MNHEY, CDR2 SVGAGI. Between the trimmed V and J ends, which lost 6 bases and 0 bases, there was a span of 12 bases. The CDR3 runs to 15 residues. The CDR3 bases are TGTGCCAGCAGGAGCGGGGGGGCTAGCAATCAGCCCCAGCATTTT. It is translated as CASRSGGASNQPQHF.

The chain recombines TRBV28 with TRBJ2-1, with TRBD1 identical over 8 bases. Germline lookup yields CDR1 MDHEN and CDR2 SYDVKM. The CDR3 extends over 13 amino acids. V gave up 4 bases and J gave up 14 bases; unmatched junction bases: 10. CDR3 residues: CASSSQTTGGKFF. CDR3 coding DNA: TGTGCCAGCAGTTCCCAGACCACAGGGGGTAAGTTCTTC.

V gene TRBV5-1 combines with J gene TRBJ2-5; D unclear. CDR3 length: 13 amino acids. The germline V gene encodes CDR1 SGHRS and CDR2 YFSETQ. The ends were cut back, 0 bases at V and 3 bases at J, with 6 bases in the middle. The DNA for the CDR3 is TGCGCCAGCAGCTTGGTGGTAAAAGAGACCCAGTACTTC. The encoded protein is CASSLVVKETQYF.

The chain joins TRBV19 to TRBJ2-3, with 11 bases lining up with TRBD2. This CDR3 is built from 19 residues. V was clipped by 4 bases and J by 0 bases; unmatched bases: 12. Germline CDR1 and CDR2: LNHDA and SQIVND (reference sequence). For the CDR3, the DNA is TGTGCCAGTAGTAGGACCTCGAGACTAGCGGGGACTAGCACAGATACGCAGTATTTT. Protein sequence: CASSRTSRLAGTSTDTQYF.

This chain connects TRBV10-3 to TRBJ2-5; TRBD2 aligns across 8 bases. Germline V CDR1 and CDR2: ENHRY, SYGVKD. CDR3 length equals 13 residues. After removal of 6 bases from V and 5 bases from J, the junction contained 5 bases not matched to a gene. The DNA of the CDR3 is TGTGCCATCAGGGGACTAGTCGGGGAGACCCAGTACTTC. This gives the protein CAIRGLVGETQYF.

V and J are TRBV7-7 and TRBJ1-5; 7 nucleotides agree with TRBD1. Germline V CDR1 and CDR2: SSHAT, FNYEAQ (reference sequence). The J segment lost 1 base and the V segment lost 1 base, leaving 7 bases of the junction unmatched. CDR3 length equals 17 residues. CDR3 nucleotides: TGTGCCAGCAGCTTAGATGCTGGACAGGCGAGCAATCAGCCCCAGCATTTT. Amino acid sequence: CASSLDAGQASNQPQHF.

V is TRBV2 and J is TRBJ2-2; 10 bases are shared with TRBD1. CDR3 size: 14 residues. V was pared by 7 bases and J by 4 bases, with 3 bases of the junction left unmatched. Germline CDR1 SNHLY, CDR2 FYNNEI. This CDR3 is CASTRDRGTGELFF. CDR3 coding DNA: TGTGCCAGCACCCGGGACAGGGGCACCGGGGAGCTGTTTTTT.

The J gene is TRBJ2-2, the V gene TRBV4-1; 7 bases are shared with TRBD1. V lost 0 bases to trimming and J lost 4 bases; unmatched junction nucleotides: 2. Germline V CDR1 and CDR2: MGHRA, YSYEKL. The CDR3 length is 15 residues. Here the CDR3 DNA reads TGCGCCAGCAGCCAAGATGGACAGGTCACCGGGGAGCTGTTTTTT. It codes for CASSQDGQVTGELFF.

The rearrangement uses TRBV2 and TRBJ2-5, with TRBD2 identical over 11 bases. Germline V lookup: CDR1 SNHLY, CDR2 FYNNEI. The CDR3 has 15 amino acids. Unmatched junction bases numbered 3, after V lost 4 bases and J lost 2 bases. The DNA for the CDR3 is TGTGCCAGCAGTGGACTAGCGGGGAAACAAGAGACCCAGTACTTC. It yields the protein CASSGLAGKQETQYF.

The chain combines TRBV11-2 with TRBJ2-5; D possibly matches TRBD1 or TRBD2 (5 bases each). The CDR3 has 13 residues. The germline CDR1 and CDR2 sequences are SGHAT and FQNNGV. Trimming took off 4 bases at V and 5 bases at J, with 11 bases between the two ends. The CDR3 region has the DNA TGTGCCAGCAGCTCCGGGGCCGGGGAGACCCAGTACTTC. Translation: CASSSGAGETQYF.

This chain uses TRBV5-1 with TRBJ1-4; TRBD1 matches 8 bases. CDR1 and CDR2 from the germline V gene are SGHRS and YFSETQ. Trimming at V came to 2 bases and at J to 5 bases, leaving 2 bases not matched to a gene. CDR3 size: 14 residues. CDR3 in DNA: TGCGCCAGCAGCTTACAGGGGGAAAATGAAAAACTGTTTTTT. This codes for CASSLQGENEKLFF. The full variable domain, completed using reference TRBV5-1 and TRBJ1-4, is KAGVTQTPRYLIKTRGQQVTLSCSPISGHRSVSWYQQTPGQGLQFLFEYFSETQRNKGNFPGRFSGRQFSNSRSEMNVSTLELGDSALYLCASSLQGENEKLFFGSGTQLSVL.

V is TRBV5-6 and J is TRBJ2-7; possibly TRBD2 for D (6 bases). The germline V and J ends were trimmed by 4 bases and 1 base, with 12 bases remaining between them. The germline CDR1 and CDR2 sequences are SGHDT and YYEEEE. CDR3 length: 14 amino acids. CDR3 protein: CASSPRLVSYEQYF. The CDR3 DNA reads TGTGCCAGCAGCCCACGACTAGTATCCTACGAGCAGTACTTC.